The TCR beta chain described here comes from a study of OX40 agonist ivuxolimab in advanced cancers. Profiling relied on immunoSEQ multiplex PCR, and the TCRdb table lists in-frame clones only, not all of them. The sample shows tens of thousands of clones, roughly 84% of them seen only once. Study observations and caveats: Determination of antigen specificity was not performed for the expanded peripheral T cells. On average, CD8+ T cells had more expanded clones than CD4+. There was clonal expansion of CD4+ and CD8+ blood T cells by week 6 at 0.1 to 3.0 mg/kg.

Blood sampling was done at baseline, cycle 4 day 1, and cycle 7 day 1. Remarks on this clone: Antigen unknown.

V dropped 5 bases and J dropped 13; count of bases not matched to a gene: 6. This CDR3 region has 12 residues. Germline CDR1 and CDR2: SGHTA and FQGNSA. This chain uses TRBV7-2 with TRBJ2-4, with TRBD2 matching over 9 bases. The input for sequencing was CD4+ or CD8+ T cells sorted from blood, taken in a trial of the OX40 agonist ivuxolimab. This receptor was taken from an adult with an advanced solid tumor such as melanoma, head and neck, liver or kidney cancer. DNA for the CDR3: TGTGCCAGCAGCCAAGGCGGGGGGGAACAGTACTTC. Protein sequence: CASSQGGGEQYF.